What follows is one T cell receptor (beta chain) and its context. V dropped 5 bases and J dropped 8 bases, with 18 bases sitting between them. CDR1 and CDR2 from the germline V gene are SGHDN and FVKESK. The CDR3 loop spans 14 amino acids. The data were obtained in a study of T cell responses to AZD1222 COVID-19 vaccine. Assay used: immunoSEQ multiplex PCR; TCRdb lists only in-frame clones, some missing. The profile shows 95,000 to 110,000 clones, roughly nine tenths of them singletons. The source of this sequence is an adult in good health. This chain uses TRBV14 with TRBJ1-2; D call uncertain. The source material was peripheral blood, sampled on day 0 of AZD1222 vaccination. CDR3 sequence: CASSNNVRLGGYTF. The CDR3 nucleotides are TGTGCCAGCAGCAACAACGTTCGGCTGGGGGGCTACACCTTC. Full variable domain (remainder filled in from reference TRBV14 and TRBJ1-2): EAGVTQFPSHSVIEKGQTVTLRCDPISGHDNLYWYRRVMGKEIKFLLHFVKESKQDESGMPNNRFLAERTGGTYSTLKVQPAELEDSGVYFCASSNNVRLGGYTFGSGTRLTVV.